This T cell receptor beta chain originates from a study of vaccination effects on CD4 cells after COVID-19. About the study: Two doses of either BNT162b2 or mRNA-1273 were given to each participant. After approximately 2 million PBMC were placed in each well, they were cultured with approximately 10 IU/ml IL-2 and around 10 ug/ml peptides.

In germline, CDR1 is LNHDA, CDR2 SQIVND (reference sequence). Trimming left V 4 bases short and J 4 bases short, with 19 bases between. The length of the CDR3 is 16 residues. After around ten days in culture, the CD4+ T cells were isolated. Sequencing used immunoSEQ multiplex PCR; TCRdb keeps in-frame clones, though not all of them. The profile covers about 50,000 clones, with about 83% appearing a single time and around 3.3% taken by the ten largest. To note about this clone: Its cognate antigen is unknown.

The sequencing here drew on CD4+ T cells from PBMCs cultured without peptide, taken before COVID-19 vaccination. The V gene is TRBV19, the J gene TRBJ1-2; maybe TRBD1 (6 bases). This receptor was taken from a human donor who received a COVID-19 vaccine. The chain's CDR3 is CASSSGQRYYFYGYTF. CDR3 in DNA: TGTGCCAGTAGTAGTGGACAGCGATATTACTTCTATGGCTACACCTTC.